Shown below are 10 T cell receptor beta chains from a single sample sequenced in a study of shared clonotypes between healthy human individuals. In the naive CD8 group, cells lacked CD45RO and were positively selected for CCR7, so terminally differentiated effector memory CD45RA+ cells were left out. Clones were read by immunoSEQ multiplex PCR, and TCRdb kept only the in-frame ones, dropping some. This table has about 2 million clones, about 95% appearing once. The sequenced sample was naive CD8+ T cells sorted from blood. The receptor set was obtained from a man younger than 35 in good health.

The chain employs TRBV7-2 and TRBJ2-1, with D unresolved. Trimming left V 0 bases short and J 0 bases short, with 6 bases between. The CDR3 is 15 amino acids. CDR1 and CDR2 (germline): SGHTA, FQGNSA. CDR3 bases: TGTGCCAGCAGCTTAGCGGTAGACTCCTACAATGAGCAGTTCTTC. Translated: CASSLAVDSYNEQFF.

V usage is TRBV9 and J usage is TRBJ2-7; D gene ambiguous. The CDR3 covers 13 residues. Germline CDR1 and CDR2: SGDLS and YYNGEE. V lost 4 bases, J lost 3 bases, and 11 bases lay in between. This chain's CDR3 is CASSSTPIYEQYF. The CDR3 DNA follows: TGTGCCAGCAGCTCTACCCCCATCTACGAGCAGTACTTC.

The sample holds one count of this clone. The CDR3 DNA follows: TGTGCCAGCAGCCATGACAGCTACTACGAGCAGTACTTC. This translates into CASSHDSYYEQYF. V usage is TRBV7-9 and J usage is TRBJ2-7; the D gene is possibly TRBD1 (5 bases). Trimming left V 5 bases short and J 3 bases short, with 11 bases between. The CDR3 totals 13 residues. From germline, CDR1 is SEHNR and CDR2 FQNEAQ (reference sequence).

The chain recombines TRBV6-5 with TRBJ2-7; 10 bases match TRBD1. The J segment lost 10 bases and the V segment lost 2 bases, leaving 5 bases of the junction unmatched. The CDR3 totals 13 residues. The germline CDR1 and CDR2 sequences are MNHEY and SVGAGI. The CDR3 bases are TGTGCCAGCAGTTACGGGACAGGGGCATCCCAGTACTTC. Its translation is CASSYGTGASQYF.

The genes are TRBV6-5 and TRBJ1-6; D unclear. The germline V gene has CDR1 MNHEY and CDR2 SVGAGI. V lost 0 bases, J lost 7 bases, and 13 bases lay in between. This CDR3 comprises 16 residues. The CDR3 DNA is TGTGCCAGCAGTTACTCCGTGTTTTCTTCAAATTCACCCCTCCACTTT. It yields the protein CASSYSVFSSNSPLHF.

The chain has TRBV6-5 and TRBJ2-7; D assignment may be TRBD1 or TRBD2 (5 bases each). The V end was cut by 6 bases, the J end by 0 bases, with 15 bases between. CDR3 length: 15 amino acids. Per germline, CDR1 MNHEY and CDR2 SVGAGI. CDR3: CASSSGTFSSYEQYF. In DNA, the CDR3 is TGTGCCAGCAGCTCCGGGACGTTCAGCTCCTACGAGCAGTACTTC.

J is TRBJ2-7 and V is TRBV30; 7 bases align to TRBD2. The CDR3 extends over 14 amino acids. V shed 2 bases and J 5 bases; nucleotides not matched to a gene: 9. From germline, CDR1 is GTSNPN and CDR2 SVGIG (reference sequence). As DNA, the CDR3 is TGTGCCTGGAGTTATGGCGGGAGTGTCGACGAGCAGTACTTC. Its protein product is CAWSYGGSVDEQYF.

This clone was observed once. The rearrangement uses TRBV25-1 and TRBJ1-1; TRBD1 is a possible D gene (5 bases). The length of the CDR3 is 12 residues. Trimming took off 8 bases at V and 4 bases at J, with 11 bases between the two ends. Germline-derived CDR1 and CDR2 are MGHDK and SYGVNS. The CDR3 is CASSSQGTEAFF. In DNA, the CDR3 is TGTGCCAGCTCAAGTCAGGGCACTGAAGCTTTCTTT.

With regard to this clone: This CDR3 is also generated by other DNA sequences in the sample. The rearrangement uses TRBV5-6 and TRBJ2-7; D perhaps matches TRBD2 (6 bases). V gave up 0 bases and J gave up 1 base, with 8 bases separating them. The CDR3 spans 14 residues. Germline values: CDR1 SGHDT, CDR2 YYEEEE. The CDR3 sequence: CASSLGGTSYEQYF. As DNA, the CDR3 is TGTGCCAGCAGCTTGGGAGGGACTTCCTACGAGCAGTACTTC.

The J gene is TRBJ1-2, the V gene TRBV14; D ambiguous. V lost 1 base and J 5 bases, leaving 11 bases between the germline ends. The CDR3 extends over 14 amino acids. The germline gives CDR1 SGHDN, CDR2 FVKESK. The DNA of the CDR3 is TGTGCCAGCAGCCAAGGGCAGCTTTCTTATGGCTACACCTTC. Translation gives CASSQGQLSYGYTF.